The next 28 T cell receptor beta chains were all read from a single sample in a study of esophageal squamous cell carcinoma under preoperative chemotherapy. TCRdb reprocessed the PCR reads with MiXCR, giving one entry per CDR3 protein. The sample has about 9,300 distinct CDR3 sequences; about 48% are singletons. Time point of the sample: after preoperative PTX-NDP chemotherapy. The biological material was taken from a patient given preoperative chemotherapy. The receptors originated from a human donor with esophageal squamous cell carcinoma. The donor label of this sample is uncertain.

This clonotype was seen a handful of times. V and J are TRBV5-1 and TRBJ2-1; D remains unclear. The ends were cut back, 0 bases at V and 10 bases at J, with 14 bases in the middle. This CDR3 has 14 residues. The V gene's germline CDR1 is SGHRS and CDR2 YFSETQ. This CDR3 is CASSLEGDTYEQFF. The CDR3 nucleotides are TGCGCCAGCAGCTTGGAGGGTGATACCTACGAGCAGTTCTTC.

J is TRBJ2-1 and V is TRBV6-1; 8 bases are shared with TRBD1. The J call may be wrong; the DNA end is better matched by TRBJ2-7. The CDR3 loop spans 12 amino acids. The germline gives CDR1 MNHNS, CDR2 SASEGT. CDR3 in DNA: TGTGCCAGCATAGCAGGGGACAGGGAGCAGTACTTC. The encoded protein is CASIAGDREQYF.

There are many counts of this clonotype. The gene calls are TRBV10-1 and TRBJ2-1; TRBD2 matches at 14 bases. The CDR3 length is 16 residues. V gave up 3 bases and J gave up 5 bases; unmatched junction bases: 3. Germline V gene data show CDR1 as WNHNN and CDR2 as SYGVQD (reference sequence). CDR3 protein: CASSEPGLAGDNEQFF. CDR3 nucleotide sequence: TGCGCCAGCAGTGAACCGGGACTAGCGGGGGACAATGAGCAGTTCTTC.

By its share, this clonotype is medium-sized. The chain carries TRBV6-5 and TRBJ2-5; 10 nucleotides align to TRBD1. The CDR3 loop spans 16 amino acids. With 4 bases clipped from V and 5 bases from J, the junction kept 10 bases outside the gene matches. The germline CDR1 and CDR2 sequences are MNHEY and SVGAGI. In DNA form, the CDR3 reads TGTGCCAGCAGTTCCGGGGGACAGGGGTCTGGGGAGACCCAGTACTTC. Its protein product is CASSSGGQGSGETQYF.

This clonotype appeared many times. Mismatch with germline at one junction end may stem from a read error. This chain uses TRBV10-1 with TRBJ2-1; TRBD2 matches 10 bases. CDR1 and CDR2 (germline): WNHNN, SYGVQD (reference sequence). CDR3 length: 13 amino acids. Written as DNA, the CDR3 is TGCGCCAGCAGTAATTCAAGGACTAGCGGCAATATTTTC. Its translation is CASSNSRTSGNIF.

Sample share makes this clonotype medium-sized (0.01 to 0.1%). This chain joins TRBV6-1 and TRBJ2-1; 7 nucleotides align to TRBD2. The DNA end is more similar to TRBJ2-7, so the J call may be wrong. The germline CDR1 and CDR2 sequences are MNHNS and SASEGT. The CDR3 totals 15 residues. The CDR3 loop is CASTRAGSWYNEQYF. The CDR3, as DNA: TGTGCCAGCACGAGAGCGGGATCTTGGTACAATGAGCAGTACTTC.

This clonotype was recorded many times. The chain carries TRBV5-4 and TRBJ2-3, with unresolved D. Germline V lookup: CDR1 SGHNT, CDR2 YYREEE (reference sequence). V lost 0 bases, J lost 1 base, and 6 bases lay in between. The CDR3 totals 14 residues. CDR3 region: CASSLAGGTDTQYF. In nucleotides, the CDR3 is TGTGCCAGCAGCTTGGCCGGCGGCACAGATACGCAGTATTTT.

Within the sample, this clonotype is large (0.1 to 1%). The gene calls are TRBV7-8 and TRBJ2-1; D not resolved. The germline CDR1 and CDR2 sequences are SGHVS and FQNEAQ. V dropped 4 bases and J dropped 0 bases, with 13 bases sitting between them. This CDR3 is built from 16 residues. For the CDR3, the DNA is TGTGCCAGCAGCTCAAGCCGCTTTGTCTCCTACAATGAGCAGTTCTTC. Translating gives CASSSSRFVSYNEQFF.

The J gene is TRBJ2-2, the V gene TRBV4-1; D is uncertain. The V gene lost 1 base and the J gene lost 5 bases, with 8 bases spanning the gap. Germline CDR1 MGHRA, CDR2 YSYEKL. This CDR3 is built from 14 residues. CDR3 coding DNA: TGCGCCAGCAGCCAAGCAACCGGTACCGGGGAGCTGTTTTTT. It encodes CASSQATGTGELFF.

This clonotype occurred many times. The chain uses TRBV7-2 and TRBJ2-1; D gene ambiguous. The germline gives CDR1 SGHTA, CDR2 FQGNSA. Trimming removed 0 bases from V and 10 bases from J, with 7 bases in between. There are 12 residues in the CDR3. CDR3 loop: CASSLAPAEQFF. CDR3 bases: TGTGCCAGCAGCTTAGCGCCTGCCGAGCAGTTCTTC.

By share, this clonotype ranks as medium-sized (0.01 to 0.1%). Germline is not matched at one junction end, which may reflect a read error. The rearrangement uses TRBV7-2 and TRBJ2-5, with 8 nucleotides matching TRBD2. The CDR3 consists of 13 residues. Per germline, CDR1 SGHTA and CDR2 FQGNSA. CDR3 in DNA: TGTGCCAGCAGCCTAGCGGGTTACAATGAGCAGTACTTC. Translating gives CASSLAGYNEQYF.

This clonotype came up many times. CDR3: CATLPYSGGGREETQYF. DNA for the CDR3: TGTGCCACCCTACCATACTCAGGGGGGGGGCGCGAGGAGACCCAGTACTTC. This chain links TRBV6-1 with TRBJ2-1; D assignment may be TRBD1 or TRBD2 (7 bases each). The better agreement between TRBJ2-5 and the DNA end casts doubt on the J call. CDR1 and CDR2 from the germline V gene are MNHNS and SASEGT. This CDR3 is built from 17 residues.

The rearrangement uses TRBV11-3 and TRBJ2-7; 9 bases align to TRBD2. Germline CDR1 SGHNT, CDR2 YENEEA. V was pared by 2 bases and J by 4 bases, with 3 bases of the junction left unmatched. This CDR3 contains 14 residues. This chain's CDR3 is CASSLLAGSYEQYF. DNA of the CDR3: TGTGCCAGCAGCTTACTAGCGGGAAGTTACGAGCAGTACTTC.

Regarding this clonotype: At one of its ends the junction is not consistent with the germline gene, which may arise from a read error. V is TRBV7-2 and J is TRBJ2-6; TRBD1 might be the D (5 bases). This CDR3 is 14 amino acids long. In germline, CDR1 is SGHTA, CDR2 FQGNSA. In DNA form, the CDR3 reads TGTGCCAGCAGCTTGTCAGGGTGGTCCAAGACCCTGAACTTC. Its translation is CASSLSGWSKTLNF. The full variable domain, completed using reference TRBV7-2 and TRBJ2-6, is GAGVSQSPSNKVTEKGKDVELRCDPISGHTALYWYRQSLGQGLEFLIYFQGNSAPDKSGLPSDRFSAERTGGSVSTLTIQRTQQEDSAVYLCASSLSGWSKTLNFGAGSRLTVL.

The table lists this clonotype with many counts. Sequence at one end of the junction differs from germline and may be a read error. The J gene is TRBJ2-1, the V gene TRBV7-7; TRBD2 agrees at 14 bases. The length of the CDR3 is 15 residues. Germline loops: CDR1 SSHAT, CDR2 FNYEAQ (reference sequence). Here the CDR3 DNA reads TGTGCTAGCAGCACCGGACTAGCGGGAGGTAACGAGCAGTTCTTC. This codes for CASSTGLAGGNEQFF.

The gene calls are TRBV6-1 and TRBJ2-4; 8 positions match TRBD2. The trim removed 8 bases at V and 13 bases at J, leaving 19 bases unmatched. Germline loops: CDR1 MNHNS, CDR2 SASEGT. This CDR3 spans 15 amino acids. DNA of the CDR3: TGTGCCAGCGCGGGCGGGGGGATAGCCCAAGACACCCAGTACTTC. Amino acids: CASAGGGIAQDTQYF.

The rearrangement links TRBV6-1 to TRBJ2-3; D is uncertain. Germline CDR1 and CDR2: MNHNS and SASEGT. This CDR3 comprises 15 residues. Between the trimmed V and J ends, which lost 9 bases and 3 bases, there was a span of 19 bases. Here the CDR3 DNA reads TGTGCCAGGAGACCTGAGGCTGTAGGAACAGATACGCAGTATTTT. This codes for CARRPEAVGTDTQYF.

This rearrangement joins TRBV6-1 to TRBJ2-1; D may be TRBD1 (6 bases). TRBJ2-7 explains the end of the DNA better; the J call may be wrong. Germline assignment: CDR1 MNHNS and CDR2 SASEGT. There are 15 residues in the CDR3. The CDR3 DNA is TGTGCCAGCAGCCGGGACACCTTGATTACCTACGAGCAGTACTTC. Translating gives CASSRDTLITYEQYF.

V usage is TRBV6-5 and J usage is TRBJ2-4; D possibly corresponds to TRBD1 (5 bases). The V end lost 3 bases, the J end lost 13 bases, and 16 bases lay between the germline ends. The CDR3 runs to 13 residues. The germline CDR1 and CDR2 sequences are MNHEY and SVGAGI. In DNA form, the CDR3 reads TGTGCCAGCAGTTATGGCAGGGCGGATGAGCAGTACTTC. It yields the protein CASSYGRADEQYF.

This clonotype rates as medium-sized. This chain links TRBV6-1 with TRBJ2-1; D possibly corresponds to TRBD1 (5 bases). The ends were cut back, 1 base at V and 9 bases at J, with 16 bases in the middle. Germline assignment: CDR1 MNHNS and CDR2 SASEGT. The CDR3 covers 15 residues. The CDR3: CASSEVGPPLFEQFF. The CDR3, as DNA: TGTGCCAGCAGTGAAGTGGGGCCGCCCCTTTTTGAGCAGTTCTTC.

This clonotype is labeled medium-sized. The V gene is TRBV11-3, the J gene TRBJ2-5; 7 positions agree with TRBD2. TRBJ2-7 matches the DNA end more closely, so the J call is doubtful. The CDR3 spans 14 residues. Germline CDR1 is SGHNT and CDR2 is YENEEA. The CDR3 region is CASSLGGRAHEQYF. The CDR3, as DNA: TGTGCCAGCAGCTTAGGGGGGAGGGCGCACGAGCAGTACTTC.

The chain uses TRBV6-1 and TRBJ2-4; tentatively, D is TRBD2 (7 bases). The CDR3 totals 16 residues. V lost 7 bases, J lost 13 bases, and 29 bases lay in between. Germline CDR1 reads MNHNS; CDR2 reads SASEGT. Here the CDR3 DNA reads TGTGCCAGCACCCTTTTGGGGGGGCAGGCCAAAGACACGCAGTACTTC. It translates to CASTLLGGQAKDTQYF.

The chain carries TRBV12-3 or TRBV12-4 and TRBJ2-7, with D possibly matching TRBD2 (6 bases). This CDR3 is built from 13 residues. Trimming removed 3 bases from V and 0 bases from J, with 6 bases in between. The CDR3 nucleotides read TGTGCCAGCAGTTTGGGGGGCTCCTACGAGCAGTACTTC. Its protein product is CASSLGGSYEQYF.

In its sample, this clonotype is medium-sized. The gene calls are TRBV6-5 and TRBJ2-7, with 9 bases fitting TRBD2. The CDR3 has 15 residues. V lost 6 bases and J lost 5; bases outside the gene matches: 11. Germline V lookup: CDR1 MNHEY, CDR2 SVGAGI. The CDR3 DNA reads as TGTGCCAGCAGCCCCCAGGGTAGCGGGAGAGACGAGCAGTACTTC. This encodes CASSPQGSGRDEQYF.

This clonotype was seen repeatedly, ten times or more. This sequence joins TRBV4-1 and TRBJ2-3; the D gene is possibly TRBD2 (6 bases). CDR3 length: 17 amino acids. V lost 2 bases, J lost 2 bases, and 17 bases lay in between. Germline-derived CDR1 and CDR2 are MGHRA and YSYEKL. The CDR3 reads CASSQRHQGLSTDTQYF. The CDR3 coding sequence is TGCGCCAGCAGCCAACGACACCAGGGACTTTCCACAGATACGCAGTATTTT.

The chain joins TRBV6-1 to TRBJ2-6, with 7 positions matching TRBD1. Germline loops: CDR1 MNHNS, CDR2 SASEGT. This CDR3 is built from 17 residues. Trimming removed 8 bases from V and 1 base from J; junction bases left unmatched: 11. The CDR3: CASGADRAKSGANVLTF. The CDR3 coding sequence is TGTGCCAGCGGAGCCGACAGGGCGAAATCTGGGGCCAACGTCCTGACTTTC.

This clonotype is deemed medium-sized. The chain couples TRBV7-2 to TRBJ2-1, with D maybe TRBD1 (5 bases). Germline CDR1 reads SGHTA; CDR2 reads FQGNSA. Trimming cost V 1 base and J 13 bases, with 23 bases left between them. The CDR3 extends over 16 amino acids. CDR3: CASSLVLDRGQETQFF. The DNA for the CDR3 is TGTGCCAGCAGCTTAGTTTTAGACAGAGGACAAGAGACCCAGTTCTTC.

This clonotype turned up a few times. The chain recombines TRBV11-3 with TRBJ2-1; D ambiguous. The end of the DNA aligns better with TRBJ2-7, so the J call may be wrong. There are 12 residues in the CDR3. Germline CDR1 SGHNT, CDR2 YENEEA. The CDR3 region has the DNA TGTGCCAGCAGCTTAGATCCCTCTGAGCAGTACTTC. It specifies CASSLDPSEQYF.